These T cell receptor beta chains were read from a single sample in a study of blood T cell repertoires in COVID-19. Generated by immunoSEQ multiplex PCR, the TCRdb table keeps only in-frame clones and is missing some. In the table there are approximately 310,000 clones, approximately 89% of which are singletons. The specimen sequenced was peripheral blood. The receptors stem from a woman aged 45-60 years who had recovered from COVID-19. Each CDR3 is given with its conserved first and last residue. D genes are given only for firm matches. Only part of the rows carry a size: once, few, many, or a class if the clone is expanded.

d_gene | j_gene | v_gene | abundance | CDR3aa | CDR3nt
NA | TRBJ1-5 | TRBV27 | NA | CASSWAFNQPQHF | TGTGCCAGCAGTTGGGCATTCAATCAGCCCCAGCATTTT
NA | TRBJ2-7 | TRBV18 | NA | CASSPGGDLGYEQYF | TGTGCCAGCTCACCGGGCGGGGATTTAGGGTACGAGCAGTACTTC
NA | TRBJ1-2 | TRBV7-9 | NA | CASSLERGKTYGYTF | TGTGCCAGCAGCTTAGAGAGAGGCAAAACCTATGGCTACACCTTC
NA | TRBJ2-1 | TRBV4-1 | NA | CASSQGQVNEQFF | TGCGCCAGCAGCCAAGGACAGGTCAATGAGCAGTTCTTC
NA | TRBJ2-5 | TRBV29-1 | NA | CSVFLGGRETQYF | TGCAGCGTTTTTCTAGGGGGTAGGGAGACCCAGTACTTC
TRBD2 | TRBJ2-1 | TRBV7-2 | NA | CASSLDGSGGALRKFF | TGTGCCAGCAGCTTAGACGGTAGCGGGGGCGCGCTTAGGAAGTTCTTC
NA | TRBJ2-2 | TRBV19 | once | CASSMAGYTGELFF | TGTGCCAGTAGTATGGCCGGGTACACCGGGGAGCTGTTTTTT
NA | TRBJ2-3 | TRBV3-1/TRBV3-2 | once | CASSQGGQRAQYF | TGTGCCAGCAGCCAAGGAGGGCAGCGGGCGCAGTATTTT
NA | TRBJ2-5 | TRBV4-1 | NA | CASSQVAGPQETQYF | TGCGCCAGCAGCCAAGTGGCAGGGCCACAAGAGACCCAGTACTTC
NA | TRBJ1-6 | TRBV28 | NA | CASSFLHSPLHF | TGTGCCAGCAGTTTTCTTCATTCACCCCTCCACTTT
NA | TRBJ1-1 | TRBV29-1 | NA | CSVDRGGDTEAFF | TGCAGCGTTGATAGAGGGGGAGACACTGAAGCTTTCTTT
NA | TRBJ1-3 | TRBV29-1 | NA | CSVEQALSGNTIYF | TGCAGCGTTGAACAAGCCTTATCTGGAAACACCATATATTTT
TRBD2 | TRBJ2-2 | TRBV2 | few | CASRRLAGNTGELFF | TGTGCCAGCAGGCGACTAGCGGGGAACACCGGGGAGCTGTTTTTT
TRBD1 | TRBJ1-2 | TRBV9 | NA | CASSVGQIDGYTF | TGTGCCAGCAGCGTGGGACAGATCGATGGCTACACCTTC
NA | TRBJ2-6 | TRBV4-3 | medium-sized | CASSQDPGAGANVLTF | TGCGCCAGCAGCCAAGATCCGGGGGCTGGGGCCAACGTCCTGACTTTC
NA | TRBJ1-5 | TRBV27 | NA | CASSLGPGRNQPQHF | TGTGCCAGCAGTTTAGGTCCCGGCAGGAATCAGCCCCAGCATTTT
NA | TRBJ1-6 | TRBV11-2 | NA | CASSMGHQGYNSPLHF | TGTGCCAGCAGCATGGGACACCAAGGCTATAATTCACCCCTCCACTTT
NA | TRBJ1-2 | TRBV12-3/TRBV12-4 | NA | CASSSRDIYGYTF | TGTGCCAGCAGTTCCCGGGACATCTATGGCTACACCTTC
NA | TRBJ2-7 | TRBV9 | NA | CASSVAGNTYEQYF | TGTGCCAGCAGCGTAGCGGGGAATACCTACGAGCAGTACTTC
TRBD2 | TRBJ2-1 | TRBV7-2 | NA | CASSLGGSPTYEQFF | TGTGCCAGCAGCTTGGGCGGGAGTCCCACTTACGAGCAGTTCTTC
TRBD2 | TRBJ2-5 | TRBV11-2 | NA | CASSLAGAQQETQYF | TGTGCCAGCAGTCTAGCGGGGGCCCAACAAGAGACCCAGTACTTC